This T cell receptor beta chain emerged from a study of T cell responses to AZD1222 COVID-19 vaccine. Comments on this clone: Its target is not known.

Overall study findings and caveats: Researchers report vaccine-associated CD4 TCRs spanning spike, with dominance at 160-218 and 743-854. Most donors were white British, females outnumbered males, and clonal diversity was possibly underestimated. Baseline seropositivity occurred in only a handful of AZD1222 recipients. Without day 14 samples, only post-peak T cell repertoires were studied.

TCRdb keeps only in-frame clones here, not all; method: immunoSEQ multiplex PCR. Among over 130,000 clones, approximately 90% were seen once, and the ten largest hold approximately 3.7%. This CDR3 contains 15 residues. The V end lost 4 bases, the J end lost 9 bases, and 19 bases lay between the germline ends. CDR1 and CDR2 from the germline V gene are SGHDN and FVKESK. The sample consisted of peripheral blood, taken 28 days after the second AZD1222 dose. This chain joins TRBV14 and TRBJ2-1; maybe TRBD1 (5 bases). The TCR was taken from an adult who received the AZD1222 COVID-19 vaccine. The CDR3 coding sequence is TGTGCCAGCAGCCTCGGGTCTCAAGGACATACTGAGCAGTTCTTC. It yields the protein CASSLGSQGHTEQFF.